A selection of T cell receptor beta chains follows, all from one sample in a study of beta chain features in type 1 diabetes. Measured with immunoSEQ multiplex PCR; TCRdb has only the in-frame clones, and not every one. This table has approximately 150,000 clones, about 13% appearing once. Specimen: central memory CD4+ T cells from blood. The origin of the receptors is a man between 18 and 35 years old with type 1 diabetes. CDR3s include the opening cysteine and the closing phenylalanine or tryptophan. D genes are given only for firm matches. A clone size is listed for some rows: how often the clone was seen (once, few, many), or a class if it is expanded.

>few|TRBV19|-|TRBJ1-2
TGTGCCATCGACGACGGGTATGGCTACACCTTC
CAIDDGYGYTF
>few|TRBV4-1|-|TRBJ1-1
TGCGCCAGCAGCCAAGATCAGTCGGTGAACACTGAAGCTTTCTTT
CASSQDQSVNTEAFF
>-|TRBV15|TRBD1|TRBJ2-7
TGTGCCACCAGCGGCGGGACAGGGCCCCGCGAGCAGTACTTC
CATSGGTGPREQYF
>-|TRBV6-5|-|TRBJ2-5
TGTGCCAGCAGTCCAGCCACTGGGACCCAGTACTTC
CASSPATGTQYF
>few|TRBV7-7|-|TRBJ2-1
TGTGCTAGCAGCTCGGGGGCGGTCGGTGAGCAGTTCTTC
CASSSGAVGEQFF
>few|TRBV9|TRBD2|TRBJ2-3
TGTGCCAGCAGCGTAGAGGTGGGGACTAGTGGGAGAGGAGCGCAGTATTTT
CASSVEVGTSGRGAQYF
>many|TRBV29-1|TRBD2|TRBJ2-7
TGCAGCGCACTACCAGCGGGGGGCGAGCAGTACTTC
CSALPAGGEQYF
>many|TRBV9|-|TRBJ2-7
TGTGCCAGCGGAAACGGGGCCTCCTACGAGCAGTACTTC
CASGNGASYEQYF
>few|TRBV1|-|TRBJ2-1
TGCACCAGCAGCCAAGATTTCCCCGGGGGGCCCTACAATGAGCAGTTCTTC
CTSSQDFPGGPYNEQFF
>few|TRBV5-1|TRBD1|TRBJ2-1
TGCGCCAGCAGCGTACAGGGGGCGCTTGAGGGTGAGCAGTTCTTC
CASSVQGALEGEQFF
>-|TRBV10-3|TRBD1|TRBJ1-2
TGTGCCATCAGAACTACAGGGGCCTCGGTGGGCTACACCTTC
CAIRTTGASVGYTF
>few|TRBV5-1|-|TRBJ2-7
TGCGCCAGCAGCTCCACGGCCGAAATAGCGAAGCAGTACTTC
CASSSTAEIAKQYF
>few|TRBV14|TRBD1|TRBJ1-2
TGTGCCAGCAGCCCGGGACAGGGTGCTTATGGCTACACCTTC
CASSPGQGAYGYTF
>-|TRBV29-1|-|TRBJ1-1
TGCAGCGTGACTCGGGGAGTCATGAACACTGAAGCTTTCTTT
CSVTRGVMNTEAFF
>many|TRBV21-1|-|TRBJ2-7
TGTGCCAGCAGCAAAACTCTCGCTAGCGGTTCCTACGAGCAGTACTTC
CASSKTLASGSYEQYF
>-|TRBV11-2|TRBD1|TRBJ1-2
TGTGCCAGCAGCCCACGGACAGGGGATGGCTACACCTTC
CASSPRTGDGYTF
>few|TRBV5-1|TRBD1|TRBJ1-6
TGCGCCAGCAGCTTATTACACGACAGGGACAATTCACCCCTCCACTTT
CASSLLHDRDNSPLHF
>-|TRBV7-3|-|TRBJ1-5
TGTGCCAGCAGCTTAACCCTTTATCAGCCCCAGCATTTT
CASSLTLYQPQHF
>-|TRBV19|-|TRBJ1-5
TGTGCCAGTAGTATTGGACAGCCTAATCAGCCCCAGCATTTT
CASSIGQPNQPQHF
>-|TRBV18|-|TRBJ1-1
TGTGCCAGCTCACCATCCCAAGGGCAGAACACTGAAGCTTTCTTT
CASSPSQGQNTEAFF
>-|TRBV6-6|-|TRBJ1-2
TGTGCCAGCAGGCTTTCATCGGGCTACACCTTC
CASRLSSGYTF
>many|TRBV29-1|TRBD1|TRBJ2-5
TGCAGCGGTCGAACAGGGGCCGAGACCCAGTACTTC
CSGRTGAETQYF
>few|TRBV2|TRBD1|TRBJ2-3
TGTGCCAGCAGGCCGAGGACAGGGGAGGATACGCAGTATTTT
CASRPRTGEDTQYF
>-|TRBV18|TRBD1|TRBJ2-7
TGTGCCAGCTCACCGTCGACAGGGTCCTACGAGCAGTACTTC
CASSPSTGSYEQYF
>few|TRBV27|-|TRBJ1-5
TGTGCCAGCAGAAAAGGGTGGGCGGGCAATCAGCCCCAGCATTTT
CASRKGWAGNQPQHF
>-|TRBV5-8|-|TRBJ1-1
TGTGCCAGCAGCTTACCCGGGACAACCCCTGAAGCTTTCTTT
CASSLPGTTPEAFF
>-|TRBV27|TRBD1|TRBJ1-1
TGTGCCAGCAGTTTAGTCGGACAGGGTGTCACTGAAGCTTTCTTT
CASSLVGQGVTEAFF
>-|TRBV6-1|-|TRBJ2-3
TGTGCCAGCAGTGAAGCGACGGGGGGCGTATATACGCAGTATTTT
CASSEATGGVYTQYF
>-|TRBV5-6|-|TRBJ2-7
TGTGCCAGCAGCTTGGCCGGCCACAGGTCCGAGCAGTACTTC
CASSLAGHRSEQYF
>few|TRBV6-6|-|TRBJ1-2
TGTGCCAGCAGTGGAAAGGCAGGGAGGGGCTACACCTTC
CASSGKAGRGYTF
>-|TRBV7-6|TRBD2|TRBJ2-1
TGTGCCAGCAGCGTGGGTGCGGCTAGCGGGGATGAGCAGTTCTTC
CASSVGAASGDEQFF
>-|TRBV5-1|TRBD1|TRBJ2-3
TGCGCCAGCAGCTTGGTCGGGACAGGGTACACAGATACGCAGTATTTT
CASSLVGTGYTDTQYF
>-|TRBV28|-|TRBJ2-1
TGTGCCAGCAGTTTGGGGGGAAACTCCTACAATGAGCAGTTCTTC
CASSLGGNSYNEQFF
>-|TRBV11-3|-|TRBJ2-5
TGTGCCAGCAGCCCCGAGTACGGTCAAGAGACCCAGTACTTC
CASSPEYGQETQYF
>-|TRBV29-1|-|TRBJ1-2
TGCAGCGTTGAATCCCCCGGTGGCTATGGCTACACCTTC
CSVESPGGYGYTF
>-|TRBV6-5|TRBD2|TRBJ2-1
TGTGCCACTACTAGCGGGGTTGGGCGTGAGCAGTTCTTC
CATTSGVGREQFF
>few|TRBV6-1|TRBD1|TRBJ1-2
TGTGCCAGCAGGCGAGACAGGGCAGCAGATCTTGGCTACACCTTC
CASRRDRAADLGYTF
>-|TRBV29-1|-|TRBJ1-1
TGCAGCGTTGAAGGGCCGGCAGGGGCGAACACTGAAGCTTTCTTT
CSVEGPAGANTEAFF